This T cell receptor (beta chain) is drawn from a study of control samples from healthy donors and cancer patients. This clone occurred once. The protocol was immunoSEQ multiplex PCR, while the TCRdb copy is restricted to in-frame clones and leaves out a portion. The sample has about 110,000 clones, just under 85% seen once; the top ten hold approximately 7%. The source of this sequence is a man between 18 and 29 years old in good health. The sample comprised blood.

The CDR3 spells CASSLGRRWETQYF. The CDR3 DNA is TGTGCCAGCAGCTTAGGGAGAAGATGGGAGACCCAGTACTTC. This chain joins TRBV13 and TRBJ2-5; D uncertain. Trimming left V 0 bases short and J 5 bases short, with 10 bases between. The CDR3 loop spans 14 amino acids. The germline CDR1 and CDR2 sequences are PRHDT and FYEKMQ (reference sequence).